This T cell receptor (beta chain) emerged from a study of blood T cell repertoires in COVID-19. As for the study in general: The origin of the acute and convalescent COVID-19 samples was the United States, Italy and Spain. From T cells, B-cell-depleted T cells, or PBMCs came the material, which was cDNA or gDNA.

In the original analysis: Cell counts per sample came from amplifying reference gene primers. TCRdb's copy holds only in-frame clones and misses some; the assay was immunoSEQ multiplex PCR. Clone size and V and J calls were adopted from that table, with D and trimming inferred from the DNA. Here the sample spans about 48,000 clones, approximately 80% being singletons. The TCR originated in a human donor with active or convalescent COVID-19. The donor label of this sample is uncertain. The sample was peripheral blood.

The CDR3 sequence is CASRGGTGISYEQYF. The CDR3, as DNA: TGTGCCAGCAGGGGGGGGACAGGAATCTCCTACGAGCAGTACTTC. The V gene is TRBV7-2, the J gene TRBJ2-7; D perhaps matches TRBD1 (8 bases). V was clipped by 6 bases and J by 0 bases, with 15 bases between them. The CDR3 runs 15 residues. The germline CDR1 and CDR2 sequences are SGHTA and FQGNSA.